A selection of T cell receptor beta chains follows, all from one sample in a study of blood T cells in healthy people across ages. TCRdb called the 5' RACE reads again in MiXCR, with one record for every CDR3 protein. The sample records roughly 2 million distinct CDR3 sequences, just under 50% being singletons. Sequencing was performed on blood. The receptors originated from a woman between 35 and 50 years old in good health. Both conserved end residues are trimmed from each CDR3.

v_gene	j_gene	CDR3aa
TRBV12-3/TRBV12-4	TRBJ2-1	ASRAYRRGGLLLGLDNEQF
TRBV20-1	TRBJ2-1	SARDPGTSGAGEQF
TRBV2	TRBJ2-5	ASFLQETQY
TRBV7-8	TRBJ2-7	ASSLVSGELPYEQY
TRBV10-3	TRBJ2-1	AIQSVSYNEQF
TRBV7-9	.	ASREWDRETQY
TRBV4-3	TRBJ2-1	ASSQDFRGDEQF
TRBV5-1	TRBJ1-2	ASSLVQGGIQGYT
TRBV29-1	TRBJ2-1	SVPSVAAGNEQF
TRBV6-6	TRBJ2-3	ASSSHQLASDTQY